This T cell receptor (beta chain) was recorded in a study of T cells in Graves' hyperthyroidism and ophthalmopathy. Study-wide results and caveats: By a 13 V-J model, ophthalmopathy was set apart from stable hyperthyroidism.

Concerning this clonotype: What it binds is not known.

The V and J ends lost 0 bases and 5 bases, in that order; junction bases with no gene match: 11. The germline V gene encodes CDR1 LGHNA and CDR2 YNFKEQ. The CDR3 sequence is 18 residues long. Patients with uncontrolled infections, other autoimmune diseases, pregnancy or lactation were excluded. Thyroid ultrasound, orbital computed tomography, clinical symptoms, and serum thyroxine and TRAb underpinned diagnoses. It was RNA transcripts that yielded the amplified TCR beta CDR3 regions. A set of HTBI primers served as the primers for a first-round RT-PCR of the TCR CDR3. TCRdb re-derived calls from the multiplex PCR reads in MiXCR, one entry per CDR3 protein. The sample gives under 400,000 distinct CDR3 sequences, roughly 14% of which show up once; approximately 10% is in the top ten.

Sequencing was performed on blood. This receptor was identified in a woman between 55 and 75 years old with Graves' hyperthyroidism. V and J are TRBV4-2 and TRBJ2-1; 9 positions agree with TRBD2. CDR3 loop: CASSQEGSLAGLDNEQFF. CDR3 bases: TGTGCCAGCAGCCAAGAGGGATCCCTAGCGGGACTTGACAATGAGCAGTTCTTC.